This T cell receptor beta chain was identified during a study of blood T cell repertoires in COVID-19. Study-wide background: Acute-phase and convalescent COVID-19 samples originated in the United States, Italy and Spain. In each case, the material was cDNA or gDNA derived from T cells, B-cell-depleted T cells, or PBMCs.

As processed by the authors: Cell counts per sample came from amplifying reference gene primers. Generated by immunoSEQ multiplex PCR, the TCRdb table keeps only in-frame clones and is missing some. V and J calls plus clone size are reproduced from that table; the DNA served to infer D and trimming. The sample carries about 130,000 clones, around nine tenths recorded once. Trimming removed 6 bases from V and 6 bases from J; junction bases left unmatched: 6. CDR1 MNHEY and CDR2 SVGAGI come from the germline V gene. The CDR3 covers 13 residues. J is TRBJ1-2 and V is TRBV6-5, with 8 bases that match TRBD1. The sequence derives from a man between 50 and 59 years old with active or convalescent COVID-19. What was sequenced was peripheral blood. In DNA, the CDR3 is TGTGCCAGCAGGAGACAGGGGTGGGATGGCTACACCTTC. Its protein is CASRRQGWDGYTF.